Detailed here is one T cell receptor (beta chain). The CDR3 spans 14 residues. Germline-derived CDR1 and CDR2 are SGHTA and FQGTGA. V was pared by 0 bases and J by 5 bases, with 7 bases between. Seattle-derived patients entered the study during active infection and were followed longitudinally. In the authors' workflow: It was from reference gene primer amplification that nucleated cell counts were estimated. TCRdb keeps only in-frame clones here, not all; method: immunoSEQ multiplex PCR. D and trimming were read from the DNA, whereas the V and J calls and clone size are those reported in that table. The repertoire holds roughly 170,000 clones, with about four fifths as singletons. The sample originates from a study of blood T cell repertoires in COVID-19. Study details: From T cells, B-cell-depleted T cells, or PBMCs came the material, which was cDNA or gDNA.

This receptor was taken from a woman aged 60-70 years with COVID-19, enrolled during active disease. The rearrangement uses TRBV7-3 and TRBJ1-4; the D is unclear. Sequenced material: peripheral blood. The CDR3 nucleotides are TGTGCCAGCAGCTTAACGGGCCCGAATGAAAAACTGTTTTTT. It codes for CASSLTGPNEKLFF.